Here is one TCR beta chain with its context. The antigen is unknown. PCR amplification relied on 60 Vbeta primers (plus 13 Jbeta primers). This table comes from immunoSEQ multiplex PCR, and its TCRdb copy is limited to in-frame clones, with some not included. The sample includes about 55,000 clones, 55% to 85% of them seen just once. This sample is drawn from a study of cytomegalovirus exposure and HLA in healthy donors. The study's findings and limits: Earlier analysis found most TCR beta V segments productive about 90% or about 30% of the time.

This receptor was obtained from a man in his forties or fifties in good health and CMV-seropositive. Sequencing was done on a sample of PBMCs.

The CDR3 region has the DNA TGTGCCAGCAGTTACTCCTCAGGGGGTACGGACACCATATATTTT. This encodes CASSYSSGGTDTIYF. The chain has TRBV6-5 and TRBJ1-3; 7 bases map to TRBD1. Germline V lookup: CDR1 MNHEY, CDR2 SVGAGI. The CDR3 is made up of 15 amino acids. The ends lost 0 bases at V and 8 bases at J; junction bases unmatched: 7.